The source of this T cell receptor beta chain is a study of cytomegalovirus exposure and HLA in healthy donors. This clone was recorded a few times. Primers included in the PCR were 60 Vbeta and 13 Jbeta primers. Sequencing was performed with immunoSEQ multiplex PCR; in TCRdb, only in-frame clones are kept and a portion is missing. The data show some 120,000 clones, 75% to 85% seen once. The V gene's germline CDR1 is MDHEN and CDR2 SYDVKM. CDR3 size: 15 residues. J was trimmed by 6 bases and V by 8 bases; bases with no gene match: 12. Sequenced: PBMCs. The receptor was isolated from a man between 40 and 49 years old in good health and CMV-seronegative. The V and J genes are TRBV28 and TRBJ2-7, with 11 bases identical to TRBD1. CDR3 amino acids: CASLPPGQGVREQYF. The CDR3 DNA is TGTGCCAGCCTACCTCCGGGACAGGGGGTTCGCGAGCAGTACTTC. Using reference TRBV28 and TRBJ2-7 for the parts outside the CDR3, the full variable domain is DVKVTQSSRYLVKRTGEKVFLECVQDMDHENMFWYRQDPGLGLRLIYFSYDVKMKEKGDIPEGYSVSREKKERFSLILESASTNQTSMYLCASLPPGQGVREQYFGPGTRLTVT.